This T cell receptor (beta chain) was profiled in a study of T cell responses to AZD1222 COVID-19 vaccine. As to this clone: Its target is not known.

CDR3 length: 16 residues. The ends lost 1 base at V and 5 bases at J; junction bases unmatched: 5. Germline V gives CDR1 KGHDR, CDR2 SFDVKD. Points from the study as a whole: Baseline seropositivity characterized only six AZD1222 recipients. Recipients of two AZD1222 doses showed rising Spike-specific TCR breadth and depth.

The data were produced by immunoSEQ multiplex PCR, yet TCRdb's version contains in-frame clones alone and is incomplete. The sample has roughly 130,000 clones, 88% seen once. This sequence was found in an adult in good health. The sequenced sample was peripheral blood, obtained on day 0 of MenACWY control vaccination. The J gene is TRBJ2-1, the V gene TRBV24-1, with 9 nucleotides matching TRBD2. The DNA for the CDR3 is TGTGCCACCAGTGATTTTAGGCTAGCGGGAAACAATGAGCAGTTCTTC. Its translation: CATSDFRLAGNNEQFF.